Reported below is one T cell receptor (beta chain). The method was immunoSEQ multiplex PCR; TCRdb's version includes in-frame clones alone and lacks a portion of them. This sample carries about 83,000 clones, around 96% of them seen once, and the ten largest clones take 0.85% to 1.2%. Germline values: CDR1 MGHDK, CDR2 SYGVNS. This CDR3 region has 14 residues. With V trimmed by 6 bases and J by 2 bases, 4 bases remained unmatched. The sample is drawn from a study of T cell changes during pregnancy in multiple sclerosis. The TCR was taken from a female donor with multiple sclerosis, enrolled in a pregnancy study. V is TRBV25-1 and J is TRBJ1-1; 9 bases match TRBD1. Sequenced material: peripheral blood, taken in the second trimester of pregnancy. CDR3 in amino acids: CASSLQGANTEAFF. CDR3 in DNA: TGTGCCAGCAGCTTACAGGGGGCCAACACTGAAGCTTTCTTT.